The 9 T cell receptor beta chains presented below share a single source sample, sequenced in a study of cytomegalovirus exposure and HLA in healthy donors. This PCR relied on a set of 60 Vbeta primers and 13 Jbeta primers. Produced via immunoSEQ multiplex PCR; TCRdb's table is partial and in-frame only. The sample includes approximately 180,000 clones, 84% seen only once; the top ten take about 4.9%. Source material: PBMCs. The receptors come from a man younger than 35 in good health and CMV-seronegative.

This rearrangement joins TRBV18 to TRBJ2-1; TRBD1 aligns across 7 bases. Germline values: CDR1 KGHSH, CDR2 LQKENI. V was clipped by 4 bases and J by 0 bases; unmatched bases: 3. The CDR3 extends over 15 amino acids. The CDR3 is CASSRDRVSYNEQFF. The CDR3 nucleotides are TGTGCCAGCTCACGCGACAGGGTCTCCTACAATGAGCAGTTCTTC.

The genes are TRBV7-9 and TRBJ2-1; TRBD2 is a possible D gene (6 bases). The CDR3 sequence is 13 residues long. Germline lookup yields CDR1 SEHNR and CDR2 FQNEAQ (reference sequence). The V and J ends lost 5 bases and 5 bases respectively, with 10 bases between them. The CDR3 region has the DNA TGTGCCAGCAGCCATCCGGGAGACAATGAGCAGTTCTTC. Its protein product is CASSHPGDNEQFF.

V usage is TRBV18 and J usage is TRBJ2-7; D is uncertain. The CDR3 loop spans 15 amino acids. The V gene lost 1 base and the J gene lost 2 bases, with 12 bases spanning the gap. Germline V gene data show CDR1 as KGHSH and CDR2 as LQKENI. This CDR3 is CASSPLHSTAYEQYF. In nucleotides, the CDR3 is TGTGCCAGCTCACCACTTCATTCTACCGCCTACGAGCAGTACTTC.

Only a few counts were recorded for this clone. The chain couples TRBV7-9 to TRBJ2-5, with 8 bases identical to TRBD1. The length of the CDR3 is 15 residues. Per germline, CDR1 SEHNR and CDR2 FQNEAQ (reference sequence). V trimming: 4 bases; J trimming: 1 base; junction bases outside the gene matches: 5. This chain's CDR3 is CASSSSGGPQETQYF. CDR3 nucleotides: TGTGCCAGCAGCTCCTCAGGGGGCCCCCAAGAGACCCAGTACTTC. Using reference TRBV7-9 and TRBJ2-5 for the parts outside the CDR3, the full variable domain is DTGVSQNPRHKITKRGQNVTFRCDPISEHNRLYWYRQTLGQGPEFLTYFQNEAQLEKSRLLSDRFSAERPKGSFSTLEIQRTEQGDSAMYLCASSSSGGPQETQYFGPGTRLLVL.

This sequence joins TRBV6-5 and TRBJ2-5; TRBD1 aligns across 9 bases. V was clipped by 0 bases and J by 4 bases; unmatched bases: 6. The germline CDR1 and CDR2 sequences are MNHEY and SVGAGI. This CDR3 is built from 16 residues. The CDR3 nucleotides are TGTGCCAGCAGTTACTCTTGGGGACAGGGATCAGAGACCCAGTACTTC. Amino acid sequence: CASSYSWGQGSETQYF.

The chain links TRBV4-2 to TRBJ2-2, with 10 bases matching TRBD2. The germline CDR1 and CDR2 sequences are LGHNA and YNFKEQ. This CDR3 is built from 19 residues. J was trimmed by 6 bases and V by 0 bases; bases with no gene match: 13. CDR3 loop: CASSQDLAGEYADPGELFF. The CDR3 nucleotides are TGTGCCAGCAGCCAAGATCTAGCGGGAGAGTACGCTGACCCCGGGGAGCTGTTTTTT.

The gene calls are TRBV18 and TRBJ1-2, with D maybe TRBD1 (6 bases). The CDR3 loop spans 14 amino acids. The germline V gene encodes CDR1 KGHSH and CDR2 LQKENI. Trimming stripped 4 bases from V and 5 bases from J, with 14 bases between. CDR3 residues: CASSLGTPKYGYTF. CDR3 DNA: TGTGCCAGCTCACTTGGGACACCAAAATATGGCTACACCTTC. Full variable domain (missing parts from reference TRBV18 and TRBJ1-2): NAGVMQNPRHLVRRRGQEARLRCSPMKGHSHVYWYRQLPEEGLKFMVYLQKENIIDESGMPKERFSAEFPKEGPSILRIQQVVRGDSAAYFCASSLGTPKYGYTFGSGTRLTVV.

The chain carries TRBV19 and TRBJ1-5, with 7 bases identical to TRBD1. J was trimmed by 11 bases and V by 2 bases; bases with no gene match: 18. This CDR3 comprises 17 residues. The V gene's germline CDR1 is LNHDA and CDR2 SQIVND (reference sequence). CDR3 sequence reads: CASSISLRGTVWVAQHF. The CDR3 nucleotides read TGTGCCAGTAGTATATCCCTCCGGGGGACAGTGTGGGTGGCCCAGCATTTT.

The chain employs TRBV10-2 and TRBJ2-2; 7 positions agree with TRBD1. With V trimmed by 10 bases and J by 4 bases, 21 bases remained unmatched. The CDR3 extends over 18 amino acids. CDR1 and CDR2 from the germline V gene are WSHSY and SAAADI. The CDR3 region has the DNA TGCGCCACCTATCCCTTTGCTCGACAGGGCGTGAGCACCGGGGAGCTGTTTTTT. As protein: CATYPFARQGVSTGELFF.